This T cell receptor beta chain was documented in a study of blood T cells in healthy people across ages. Those donating, healthy Caucasian individuals from Russia, were aged about 6 to 95. Ten milliliters of peripheral blood were drawn from each donor. This clonotype was seen only a few times. The target antigen is unknown. Through a sample-barcoded 5' primer and a J-beta primer mix, a second PCR was run for roughly 7 to 12 cycles. A single record per CDR3 protein comes from TCRdb applying MiXCR to the 5' RACE reads. The sample holds 1.5 million or so distinct CDR3 sequences, approximately 38% seen once. Study outcomes and limitations: For the donors, CMV status was unknown and possibly confounded expanded clonotype changes. The study could not conclusively compare naive and antigen-experienced cells, given its unsorted PBMCs.

Sequenced: blood. This TCR was sampled from a woman between 18 and 29 years old in good health.

The CDR3 sequence is CASRDTMNTEAFF. The CDR3 region has the DNA TGTGCCAGCCGGGACACGATGAACACTGAAGCTTTCTTT. This chain links TRBV27 with TRBJ1-1, with D perhaps TRBD1 (6 bases). The length of the CDR3 is 13 residues. Germline V CDR1 and CDR2: MNHEY, SMNVEV (reference sequence). Deletions cut 8 bases from V and 0 bases from J, with 10 bases between.